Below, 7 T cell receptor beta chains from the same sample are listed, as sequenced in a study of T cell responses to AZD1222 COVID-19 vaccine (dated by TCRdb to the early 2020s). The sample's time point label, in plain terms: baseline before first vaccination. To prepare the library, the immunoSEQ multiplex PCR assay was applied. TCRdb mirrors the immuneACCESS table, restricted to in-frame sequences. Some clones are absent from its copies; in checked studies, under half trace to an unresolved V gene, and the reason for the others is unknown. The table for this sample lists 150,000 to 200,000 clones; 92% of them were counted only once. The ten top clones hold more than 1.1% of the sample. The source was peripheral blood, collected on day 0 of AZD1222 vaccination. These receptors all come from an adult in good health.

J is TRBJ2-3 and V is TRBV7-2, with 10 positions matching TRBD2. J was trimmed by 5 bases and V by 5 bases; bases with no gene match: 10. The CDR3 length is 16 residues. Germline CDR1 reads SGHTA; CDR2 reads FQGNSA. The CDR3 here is CASSELPSGSGDTQYF. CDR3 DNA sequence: TGTGCCAGCAGCGAGTTGCCTAGCGGGAGTGGAGATACGCAGTATTTT.

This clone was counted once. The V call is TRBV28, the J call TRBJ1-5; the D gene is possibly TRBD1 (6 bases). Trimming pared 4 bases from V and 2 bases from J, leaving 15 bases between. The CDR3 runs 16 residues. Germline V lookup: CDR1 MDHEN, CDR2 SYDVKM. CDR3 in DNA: TGTGCCAGCAGTTGGGGAACAGGGACGGGCAATCAGCCCCAGCATTTT. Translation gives CASSWGTGTGNQPQHF.

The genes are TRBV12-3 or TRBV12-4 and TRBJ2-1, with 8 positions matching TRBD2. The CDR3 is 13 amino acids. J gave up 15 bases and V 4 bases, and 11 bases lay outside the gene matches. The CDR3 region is CASSSLLAALRFF. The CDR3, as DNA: TGTGCCAGCAGTTCGTTACTAGCGGCCCTTAGGTTCTTC.

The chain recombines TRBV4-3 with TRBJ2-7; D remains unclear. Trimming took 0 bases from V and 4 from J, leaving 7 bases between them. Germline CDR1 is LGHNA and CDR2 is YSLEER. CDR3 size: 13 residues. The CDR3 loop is CASSQDLAYEQYF. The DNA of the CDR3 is TGCGCCAGCAGCCAAGATCTGGCTTACGAGCAGTACTTC.

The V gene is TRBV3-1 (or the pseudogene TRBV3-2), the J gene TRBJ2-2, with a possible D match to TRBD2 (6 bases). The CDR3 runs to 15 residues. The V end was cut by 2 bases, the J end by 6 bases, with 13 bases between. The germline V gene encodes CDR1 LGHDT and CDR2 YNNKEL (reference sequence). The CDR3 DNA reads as TGTGCCAGCAGCCAACTAGCGAGTAAGGCCGGGGAGCTGTTTTTT. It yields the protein CASSQLASKAGELFF.

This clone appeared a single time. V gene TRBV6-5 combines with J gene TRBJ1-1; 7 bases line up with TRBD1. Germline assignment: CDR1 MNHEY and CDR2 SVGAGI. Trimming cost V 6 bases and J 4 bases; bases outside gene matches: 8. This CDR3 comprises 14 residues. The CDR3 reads CASRNRGGSTEAFF. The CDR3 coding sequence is TGTGCCAGCAGGAACAGGGGTGGGAGCACTGAAGCTTTCTTT.

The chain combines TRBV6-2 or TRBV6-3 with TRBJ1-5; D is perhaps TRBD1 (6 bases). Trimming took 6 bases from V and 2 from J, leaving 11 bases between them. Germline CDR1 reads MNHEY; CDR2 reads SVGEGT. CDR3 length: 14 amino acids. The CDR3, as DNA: TGTGCCAGCAGCCAGGGGCAGGGCAATCAGCCCCAGCATTTT. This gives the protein CASSQGQGNQPQHF.